The 31 T cell receptor beta chains listed next were all sequenced from one sample in a study of blood T cell repertoires in COVID-19. Profiled with immunoSEQ multiplex PCR; TCRdb holds only in-frame clones, not every one. The table lists fewer than 150,000 clones, about four fifths of them singletons. Sequenced input: peripheral blood. Receptors were obtained from a woman younger than 45 who had recovered from COVID-19.

The V gene is TRBV21-1, the J gene TRBJ2-7; the D call TRBD1 from the table was never checked on the DNA. TRBV21-1 is reported as a pseudogene. The CDR3 contains 19 residues. The CDR3 region has the DNA TGTGCCAGCAGTCAACTTTCTTCCCTTCGACAGGGGACGCCCTACGAGCAGTACTTC. This translates into CASSQLSSLRQGTPYEQYF.

The CDR3 protein is CASSPGQGAAEAFF. As DNA, the CDR3 is TGTGCCAGCAGCCCAGGACAGGGGGCCGCTGAAGCTTTCTTT. The chain employs TRBV4-2 and TRBJ1-1, with 11 bases matching TRBD1. There are 14 residues in the CDR3. V shed 4 bases, J shed 6 bases, and the junction held 4 bases outside the gene matches. Germline loops: CDR1 LGHNA, CDR2 YNFKEQ.

V and J are TRBV28 and TRBJ1-4, with D uncertain. Trimming shortened V by 4 bases and J by 8 bases, and 8 bases separated the two germline ends. Looked up from germline, CDR1 is MDHEN and CDR2 is SYDVKM. The CDR3 extends over 12 amino acids. CDR3 DNA sequence: TGTGCCAGCAGTTCAGGCGCCGAAAAACTGTTTTTT. Amino acid sequence: CASSSGAEKLFF.

The chain carries TRBV7-8 and TRBJ2-3; 11 bases are a match to TRBD2. The V segment lost 3 bases and the J segment 5 bases; nucleotides outside the gene matches: 13. Germline-derived CDR1 and CDR2 are SGHVS and FQNEAQ. This CDR3 has 18 amino acids. The CDR3 DNA sequence: TGTGCCAGCAGCTTTTTTGTAGCGGGGGGGCAGCTTGGAGATACGCAGTATTTT. Its protein is CASSFFVAGGQLGDTQYF.

The rearrangement joins TRBV12-3 or TRBV12-4 to TRBJ2-1; tentatively, D is TRBD2 (6 bases). Between the trimmed V and J ends, which lost 8 bases and 1 base, there was a span of 9 bases. The CDR3 runs to 13 residues. DNA for the CDR3: TGTGCCAGCTGGCGGGATTCCTACAATGAGCAGTTCTTC. The encoded protein is CASWRDSYNEQFF.

The chain recombines TRBV24-1 with TRBJ2-2; tentatively, D is TRBD1 (6 bases). The V gene lost 4 bases and the J gene lost 0 bases, with 11 bases spanning the gap. The CDR3 is 16 amino acids. The germline CDR1 and CDR2 sequences are KGHDR and SFDVKD. The CDR3 region is CATSDPRQANTGELFF. The DNA for the CDR3 is TGTGCCACCAGTGACCCTAGACAGGCGAACACCGGGGAGCTGTTTTTT.

The genes are TRBV11-2 and TRBJ1-2, with D maybe TRBD1 (5 bases). Trimming pared 6 bases from V and 7 bases from J, leaving 18 bases between. CDR1 and CDR2 from the germline V gene are SGHAT and FQNNGV. This CDR3 has 14 amino acids. CDR3 amino acids: CASSPKAGSAGYTF. The DNA of the CDR3 is TGTGCCAGCAGTCCAAAGGCAGGGTCGGCTGGCTACACCTTC.

The chain couples TRBV7-9 to TRBJ1-1; D perhaps matches TRBD1 (6 bases). In germline, CDR1 is SEHNR, CDR2 FQNEAQ (reference sequence). Trimming removed 7 bases from V and 3 bases from J, with 15 bases in between. This CDR3 is built from 14 residues. The CDR3 nucleotides are TGTGCCAGCAACCAGGCAGGGGAGCACACTGAAGCTTTCTTT. Protein product: CASNQAGEHTEAFF. Drawing the rest from reference TRBV7-9 and TRBJ1-1, the complete variable domain is DTGVSQNPRHKITKRGQNVTFRCDPISEHNRLYWYRQTLGQGPEFLTYFQNEAQLEKSRLLSDRFSAERPKGSFSTLEIQRTEQGDSAMYLCASNQAGEHTEAFFGQGTRLTVV.

This chain uses TRBV9 with TRBJ2-7, with D perhaps matching TRBD1 (5 bases). CDR1 and CDR2 (germline): SGDLS, YYNGEE. The CDR3 has 14 amino acids. The V end was cut by 0 bases, the J end by 2 bases, with 9 bases between. CDR3 region: CASSVVAGTYEQYF. For the CDR3, the DNA is TGTGCCAGCAGCGTAGTGGCAGGGACCTACGAGCAGTACTTC.

The chain has TRBV19 and TRBJ1-1, with a possible D match to TRBD1 (6 bases). CDR1 is LNHDA and CDR2 is SQIVND in the germline V gene (reference sequence). V dropped 1 base and J dropped 9 bases, with 15 bases sitting between them. The CDR3 contains 14 residues. CDR3: CASSIGTGRGKAFF. The CDR3 nucleotides are TGTGCCAGTAGTATAGGAACAGGGAGAGGTAAAGCTTTCTTT.

The rearrangement joins TRBV7-9 to TRBJ1-4; maybe TRBD1 (5 bases). Trimming pared 1 base from V and 8 bases from J, leaving 11 bases between. This CDR3 spans 14 amino acids. CDR1 is SEHNR and CDR2 is FQNEAQ in the germline V gene (reference sequence). The CDR3 region is CASSLVGLEEKLFF. Here the CDR3 DNA reads TGTGCCAGCAGCTTAGTGGGACTTGAGGAAAAACTGTTTTTT.

The chain is built from TRBV10-3 and TRBJ1-5; D is possibly TRBD1 (5 bases). Per germline, CDR1 ENHRY and CDR2 SYGVKD. V dropped 8 bases and J dropped 4 bases, with 12 bases sitting between them. The CDR3 runs 13 residues. In DNA, the CDR3 is TGTGCCATCGCCCCGGAGGGGAATCAGCCCCAGCATTTT. Protein: CAIAPEGNQPQHF.

This rearrangement joins TRBV11-3 to TRBJ1-3; no definite D call. Trimming removed 5 bases at V and 0 bases at J, with 5 bases between. CDR1 SGHNT and CDR2 YENEEA come from the germline V gene. CDR3 size: 13 residues. DNA of the CDR3: TGTGCCAGCAGCCCAAACTCTGGAAACACCATATATTTT. This codes for CASSPNSGNTIYF.

This chain uses TRBV6-2 or TRBV6-3 with TRBJ2-7; 8 bases line up with TRBD2. CDR3 length equals 13 residues. V gave up 3 bases and J gave up 6 bases; unmatched junction bases: 4. The V gene's germline CDR1 is MNHEY and CDR2 SVGEGT. The CDR3 DNA reads TGTGCCAGCAGTTATCAAACTAGCGGCGAGCAGTACTTC. This translates into CASSYQTSGEQYF.

The chain has TRBV3-1 (or the pseudogene TRBV3-2) and TRBJ1-2; 7 bases line up with TRBD1. Germline lookup yields CDR1 LGHDT and CDR2 YNNKEL (reference sequence). This CDR3 region has 15 residues. The V segment lost 0 bases and the J segment 4 bases; nucleotides outside the gene matches: 5. The DNA of the CDR3 is TGTGCCAGCAGCCAAGAAAGGGACAGCCTCTATGGCTACACCTTC. Protein product: CASSQERDSLYGYTF.

The chain links TRBV6-7 to TRBJ2-7; a weak D match, TRBD1 (6 bases). TRBV6-7 qualifies as an ORF whose function is uncertain. The CDR3 has 14 amino acids. Trimming cost V 4 bases and J 6 bases, with 16 bases left between them. The DNA of the CDR3 is TGTGCCAGCAGTTCCAACAGGGAGTCTGGCGAGCAGTACTTC. It yields the protein CASSSNRESGEQYF.

V gene TRBV25-1 combines with J gene TRBJ1-3, with D unresolved. The germline V and J ends were trimmed by 6 bases and 4 bases, with 10 bases remaining between them. CDR3 length equals 13 residues. Germline V lookup: CDR1 MGHDK, CDR2 SYGVNS. Here the CDR3 DNA reads TGTGCCAGCAGCACTGCTTTCGGAAACACCATATATTTT. It is translated as CASSTAFGNTIYF. The whole variable domain, filled in from reference TRBV25-1 and TRBJ1-3, reads EADIYQTPRYLVIGTGKKITLECSQTMGHDKMYWYQQDPGMELHLIHYSYGVNSTEKGDLSSESTVSRIRTEHFPLTLESARPSHTSQYLCASSTAFGNTIYFGEGSWLTVV.

The table lists this clone with a count of one. The genes are TRBV4-1 and TRBJ2-1; the match to TRBD2 covers 12 bases. CDR3 length: 17 residues. The V gene end was trimmed by 4 bases and the J gene end by 8 bases; junction bases not matched to a gene: 12. The germline CDR1 and CDR2 sequences are MGHRA and YSYEKL. The DNA for the CDR3 is TGCGCCAGCAGCCCCCGGACTAGCGGGATAGGGGGGCATGAGCAGTTCTTC. Protein: CASSPRTSGIGGHEQFF.

The V and J genes are TRBV15 and TRBJ1-2; D is uncertain. Germline values: CDR1 LNHNV, CDR2 YYDKDF (reference sequence). The CDR3 consists of 16 residues. The V end was cut by 0 bases, the J end by 0 bases, with 11 bases between. The CDR3 reads CATSRDHKGANYGYTF. The CDR3 DNA sequence: TGTGCCACCAGCAGAGATCACAAGGGAGCTAACTATGGCTACACCTTC.

In this sample, this clone turned up once. The chain is built from TRBV5-1 and TRBJ2-1; possible D gene TRBD2, 6 bases. The CDR3 sequence is 14 residues long. Trimming removed 0 bases from V and 7 bases from J, with 11 bases in between. The germline V gene has CDR1 SGHRS and CDR2 YFSETQ. The CDR3 is CASSLVLARNEQFF. In nucleotides, the CDR3 is TGCGCCAGCAGCTTGGTTCTAGCGAGGAATGAGCAGTTCTTC.

V is TRBV28 and J is TRBJ1-1, with D perhaps matching TRBD1 (5 bases). Germline V gene lookup returns CDR1 MDHEN and CDR2 SYDVKM. The CDR3 covers 13 residues. Between the trimmed V and J ends, which lost 8 bases and 0 bases, there was a span of 10 bases. CDR3 residues: CASFDRVNTEAFF. In DNA form, the CDR3 reads TGTGCCAGCTTTGACAGAGTGAACACTGAAGCTTTCTTT.

This chain uses TRBV6-6 with TRBJ1-5, with 7 bases lining up with TRBD1. Germline CDR1 is MNHNY and CDR2 is SVGAGI (reference sequence). V lost 4 bases and J lost 4; bases outside the gene matches: 4. This CDR3 has 14 residues. CDR3 sequence reads: CASSSQGGNQPQHF. In DNA, the CDR3 is TGTGCCAGCAGTTCCCAGGGGGGTAATCAGCCCCAGCATTTT.

The V call is TRBV2, the J call TRBJ2-2; a weak D match, TRBD1 (6 bases). CDR1 is SNHLY, CDR2 FYNNEI, per germline. V lost 6 bases to trimming and J lost 1 base, with 9 bases between them. The CDR3 consists of 14 residues. CDR3 sequence: CASRLDRNTGELFF. CDR3 nucleotides: TGTGCCAGCAGACTGGACAGGAACACCGGGGAGCTGTTTTTT.

This clone was counted once. The chain recombines TRBV25-1 with TRBJ2-5; TRBD1 agrees at 8 bases. Per the germline V gene, CDR1 is MGHDK and CDR2 is SYGVNS. The CDR3 has 17 amino acids. After removal of 4 bases from V and 0 bases from J, the junction contained 10 bases not matched to a gene. CDR3 nucleotide sequence: TGTGCCAGCAGTGTAAACCGGGACAGGACCTACCAAGAGACCCAGTACTTC. Translated: CASSVNRDRTYQETQYF.

The rearrangement uses TRBV9 and TRBJ2-7; TRBD2 matches at 13 bases. Trimming cost V 3 bases and J 6 bases; bases outside gene matches: 3. The V gene's germline CDR1 is SGDLS and CDR2 YYNGEE. The CDR3 covers 14 residues. In DNA, the CDR3 is TGTGCCAGCAGCGCTGGACTAGCGGGAGTCGAGCAGTACTTC. Protein: CASSAGLAGVEQYF.

The chain recombines TRBV6-2 or TRBV6-3 with TRBJ2-1, with 7 nucleotides matching TRBD2. Germline CDR1 and CDR2: MNHEY and SVGEGT. This CDR3 region has 16 residues. Trimming removed 1 base from V and 5 bases from J; junction bases left unmatched: 8. Here the CDR3 reads CASSYYAGVPDNEQFF. CDR3 in DNA: TGTGCCAGCAGTTACTACGCGGGAGTACCCGACAATGAGCAGTTCTTC.

The table lists this clone with a count of one. This sequence joins TRBV5-1 and TRBJ2-3; the D is unclear. Trimming cost V 0 bases and J 3 bases, with 8 bases left between them. Germline-derived CDR1 and CDR2 are SGHRS and YFSETQ. CDR3 length: 14 residues. The CDR3 region has the DNA TGCGCCAGCAGCTTGGCCTCTAATACAGATACGCAGTATTTT. Protein: CASSLASNTDTQYF.

The rearrangement uses TRBV5-5 and TRBJ2-7; no definite D call. Trimming took 4 bases from V and 7 from J, leaving 24 bases between them. Per the germline V gene, CDR1 is SGHKS and CDR2 is YYEKEE (reference sequence). The CDR3 covers 16 residues. The chain's CDR3 is CASSTGSGPLLPEQYF. DNA of the CDR3: TGTGCCAGCAGCACCGGAAGTGGGCCCCTTCTGCCAGAGCAGTACTTC.

This chain joins TRBV11-1 and TRBJ2-7; 7 bases agree with TRBD2. The CDR3 extends over 13 amino acids. From germline, CDR1 is SGHAT and CDR2 FQDESV (reference sequence). Trimming took 5 bases from V and 3 from J; bases not matched to a gene: 4. CDR3 DNA sequence: TGTGCCAGCAGCCATAAGCGGGGCTACGAGCAGTACTTC. Translation: CASSHKRGYEQYF.

In this sample, this clone turned up a few times. The chain is built from TRBV6-5 and TRBJ2-1, with 12 bases that match TRBD2. V dropped 2 bases and J dropped 4; count of bases not matched to a gene: 0. The germline V gene encodes CDR1 MNHEY and CDR2 SVGAGI. The CDR3 runs to 15 residues. CDR3 loop: CASSYGLAGYNEQFF. CDR3 sequence (DNA): TGTGCCAGCAGTTACGGACTAGCGGGATACAATGAGCAGTTCTTC.

About this clone itself: The same CDR3 can be traced to other DNA sequences in this sample. The chain links TRBV9 to TRBJ2-1; the match to TRBD2 covers 10 bases. Trimming took 4 bases from V and 1 from J; bases not matched to a gene: 2. The CDR3 is 15 residues long. The germline CDR1 and CDR2 sequences are SGDLS and YYNGEE. CDR3 sequence reads: CASSPTSGSYNEQFF. CDR3 DNA sequence: TGTGCCAGCAGCCCGACTAGCGGGTCCTACAATGAGCAGTTCTTC.